This T cell receptor (beta chain) originates from a study of T cell repertoires in cytomegalovirus infection. Overall study context: Recently identified HLA-C-restricted CMV epitopes were used, and well-studied HLA-B-restricted CMV epitopes were used as well. Through public TCR beta signatures, both CMV infection and matching HLA type were indicated. Study conclusions and caveats: Identification of carriers of CMV plus the relevant HLA was achieved through cumulative public TCR beta family frequency.

V gave up 1 base and J gave up 2 bases; unmatched junction bases: 11. The CDR3 runs 18 residues. Germline V gene sequence: CDR1 SGHAT, CDR2 FQNNGV. There are a few counts of this clonotype. The antigen remains unidentified. Via MiXCR, TCRdb re-called the reads, giving one row per CDR3 protein. Here the sample spans some 310,000 distinct CDR3 sequences, around 25% being singletons. The receptor's source is a human donor in good health (CMV status not recorded). Some clones in this sample may be carry-over from other donors' samples. This material consisted of cultured PBMCs, taken from culture after CMV antigen stimulation. J is TRBJ2-5 and V is TRBV11-2, with TRBD2 identical over 9 bases. The CDR3 sequence is CASSLGAGAGGLQETQYF. CDR3 nucleotides: TGTGCCAGCAGCTTAGGTGCCGGGGCGGGAGGGCTACAAGAGACCCAGTACTTC.